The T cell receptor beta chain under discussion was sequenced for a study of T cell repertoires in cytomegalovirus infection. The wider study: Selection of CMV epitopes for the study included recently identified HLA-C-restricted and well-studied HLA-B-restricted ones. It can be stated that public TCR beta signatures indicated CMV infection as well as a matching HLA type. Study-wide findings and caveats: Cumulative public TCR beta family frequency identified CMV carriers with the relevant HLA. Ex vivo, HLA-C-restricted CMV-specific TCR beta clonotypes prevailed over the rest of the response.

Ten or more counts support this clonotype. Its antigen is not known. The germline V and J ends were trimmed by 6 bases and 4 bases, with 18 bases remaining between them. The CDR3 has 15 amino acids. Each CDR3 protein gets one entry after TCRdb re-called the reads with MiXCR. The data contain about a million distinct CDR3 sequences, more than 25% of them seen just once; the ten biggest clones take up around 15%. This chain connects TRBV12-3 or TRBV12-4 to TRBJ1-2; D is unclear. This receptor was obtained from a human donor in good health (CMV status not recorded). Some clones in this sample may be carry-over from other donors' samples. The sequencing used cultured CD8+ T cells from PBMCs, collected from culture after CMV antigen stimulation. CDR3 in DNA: TGTGCCAGCAGCCCTGGTCGCCCATCCACCTATGGCTACACCTTC. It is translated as CASSPGRPSTYGYTF.